This is a list of T cell receptor beta chains from one sample in a study of blood T cell repertoires in COVID-19. Produced via immunoSEQ multiplex PCR; TCRdb's table is partial and in-frame only. The sample includes some 85,000 clones, 78% of them seen just once. Material for sequencing was peripheral blood. These receptors all stem from a man between 65 and 85 years old with COVID-19, enrolled during active disease. Both conserved end residues are part of each CDR3. The D gene is left open where the match is weak. Only part of the rows carry a size: once, few, many, or a class if the clone is expanded.

>.|TRBJ1-4|15|TRBV5-4|TRBD1
CASSGGTGHNEKLFF
TGTGCCAGCAGCGGAGGGACAGGCCATAATGAAAAACTGTTTTTT
>once|TRBJ2-7|15|TRBV7-2|.
CASSLGSGAVYEQYF
TGTGCCAGCAGCTTAGGGTCAGGGGCGGTCTACGAGCAGTACTTC
>.|TRBJ2-7|14|TRBV30|TRBD2
CAWGRGGYRYEQYF
TGTGCCTGGGGCCGGGGGGGCTACCGATACGAGCAGTACTTC
>.|TRBJ2-7|15|TRBV6-1|.
CASSEFPIGSYEQYF
TGTGCCAGCAGTGAATTCCCCATTGGCAGCTACGAGCAGTACTTC
>.|TRBJ1-5|13|TRBV6-5|.
CASSRDWTTPQHF
TGTGCCAGCAGTAGGGACTGGACGACGCCCCAGCATTTT
>.|TRBJ2-2|13|TRBV29-1|TRBD2
CSVVVAGAGELFF
TGCAGCGTTGTTGTAGCGGGAGCCGGGGAGCTGTTTTTT
>few|TRBJ2-3|14|TRBV5-1|.
CASSLAEGTDTQYF
TGCGCCAGCAGCTTGGCCGAGGGCACAGATACGCAGTATTTT
>.|TRBJ1-2|13|TRBV7-2|.
CASSTFTNYGYTF
TGTGCCAGCAGCACTTTTACTAACTATGGCTACACCTTC
>once|TRBJ1-1|14|TRBV5-4|.
CASSLELGNTEAFF
TGTGCCAGCAGCTTGGAACTAGGCAACACTGAAGCTTTCTTT
>.|TRBJ1-2|13|TRBV13|TRBD1
CASRRTGTYGYTF
TGTGCCAGCAGGCGGACAGGGACCTATGGCTACACCTTC
>.|TRBJ1-5|15|TRBV5-5|.
CASSLAYRGNQPQHF
TGTGCCAGCAGCTTGGCCTACAGAGGCAATCAGCCCCAGCATTTT
>.|TRBJ2-3|16|TRBV13|TRBD2
CASRVAGGSFTDTQYF
TGTGCCAGCAGAGTAGCGGGAGGGTCCTTCACAGATACGCAGTATTTT
>.|TRBJ2-7|14|TRBV19|.
CASSRPGLPYEQYF
TGTGCCAGTAGTAGACCGGGACTTCCCTACGAGCAGTACTTC